This T cell receptor beta chain was found in a study of T cells in tumors and immune-related adverse events (dated by TCRdb to the early 2020s). The TCR beta locus was amplified and sequenced using the immunoSEQ assay, from which bulk TCR Vbeta CDR3 data were obtained. The paper's processing steps were these. CDR3s were excluded if they were non-productive, were shorter than 7 amino acids, or did not start with C or end with F/W. Only specimens with at least 1000 reads were analysed, and clonotypes were defined at the amino acid level. To compute clonality, Pielou's evenness was subtracted from 1. To equalize library sizes, abundance-weighted random subsampling with replacement was performed 100 times so that 95% confidence intervals could be reported. The Morisita overlap index was used to quantify repertoire overlap, and the top 40 clones in each specimen were examined for overlap with the irAE. The immuneACCESS repertoire file appears here via TCRdb, limited to in-frame rearrangements. These files lack a portion of the clones; in checked studies, under half of the deficit traces to unresolved V genes, and the cause of the others is not known. The DNA was the basis for D and trimming; V, J and clone size are from that table. The sample records around 8,100 clones, 85% to 95% of which are singletons. 2.2% of the sample is held by the ten biggest clonotypes.

CDR1 and CDR2 are drawn from the germline V gene: SGHTA, FQGNSA. The CDR3 contains 15 residues, cysteine and phenylalanine counted. Only CDR3 DNA remains: 45 bases, in frame from the first base. V lost 5 bases and J lost 3 bases; the stretch between them is 14 bases long. With regard to this clone: What this receptor recognizes is not known. Base-call qualities are not available, and no considerably larger clone is one nucleotide away.

Read against the paper, the sample's treatment or condition label means: nivolumab (PD-1 blockade) given before sampling. The DNeasy Blood and Tissue Kit was used to extract DNA from the formalin-fixed paraffin-embedded specimens. The material sequenced was lymph node tissue, taken from a patient treated with anti-PD-1 therapy. In this chain, TRBV7-2 is recombined with TRBJ1-5; perhaps TRBD1 is the D gene, with 6 bases matching. The sequence derives from a female donor with metastatic renal cell carcinoma. CDR3 loop: CASSPSGQNNQPQHF. At the DNA level, the sequence is TGTGCCAGCAGCCCATCTGGACAGAACAATCAGCCCCAGCATTTT.